This T cell receptor (beta chain) was retrieved from a study of blood T cell repertoires in COVID-19. Trimming cost V 6 bases and J 5 bases, with 17 bases left between them. The CDR3 is 15 residues long. Looked up from germline, CDR1 is MDHEN and CDR2 is SYDVKM. Sequencing was performed with immunoSEQ multiplex PCR; in TCRdb, only in-frame clones are kept and a portion is missing. This table holds around 220,000 clones, roughly 80% found once. The TCR originated in an elderly woman with COVID-19, enrolled during active disease. The sequencing input was peripheral blood. The rearrangement joins TRBV28 to TRBJ2-1; a possible D gene is TRBD2 (5 bases). The chain's CDR3 is CASSLLARVDNEQFF. CDR3 bases: TGTGCCAGCAGCCTTCTAGCTCGAGTCGACAATGAGCAGTTCTTC.